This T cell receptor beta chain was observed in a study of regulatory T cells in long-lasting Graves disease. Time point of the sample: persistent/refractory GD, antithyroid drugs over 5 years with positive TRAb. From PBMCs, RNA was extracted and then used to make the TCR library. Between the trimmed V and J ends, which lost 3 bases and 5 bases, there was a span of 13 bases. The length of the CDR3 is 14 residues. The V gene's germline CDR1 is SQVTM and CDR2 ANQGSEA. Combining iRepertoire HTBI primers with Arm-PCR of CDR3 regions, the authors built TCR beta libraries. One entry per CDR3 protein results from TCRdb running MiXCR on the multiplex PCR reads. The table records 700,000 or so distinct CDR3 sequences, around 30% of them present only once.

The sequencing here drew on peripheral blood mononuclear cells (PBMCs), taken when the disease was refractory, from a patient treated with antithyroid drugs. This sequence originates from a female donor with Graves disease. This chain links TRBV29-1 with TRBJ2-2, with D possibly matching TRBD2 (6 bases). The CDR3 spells CSVETGSGTGELFF. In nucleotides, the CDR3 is TGCAGCGTTGAGACCGGGAGTGGAACCGGGGAGCTGTTTTTT.